The clone carrying this T cell receptor (beta chain) occurred once. Treatment specified: 15 to 20 received Ad26.COV2.S at low or high dose, single or two shots; 5 received placebo; per-sample allocation not given. Sampling was performed 63 days after the first vaccine or placebo injection. The sample originates from a study of Ad26.COV2.S vaccination and SARS-CoV-2 variants. Assay: immunoSEQ multiplex PCR; the TCRdb copy retains only in-frame clones and omits some. The sample has some 340,000 clones, around four fifths seen once; the top ten hold 2% to 2.5%. V gave up 0 bases and J gave up 4 bases, with 24 bases separating them. In germline, CDR1 is SGHTA, CDR2 FQGNSA. The CDR3 contains 19 residues.

V is TRBV7-2 and J is TRBJ1-2, with D tentatively TRBD1 (6 bases). This clonotype was obtained from a person aged 18-60 years who received the Ad26.COV2.S COVID-19 vaccine or a placebo. Sequencing used peripheral blood, obtained in a trial of Ad26.COV2.S vaccine versus placebo. The CDR3 spells CASSLAPSRTAGSPYGYTF. The CDR3 coding sequence is TGTGCCAGCAGCTTAGCCCCGTCCAGGACAGCTGGTTCGCCCTATGGCTACACCTTC.